The sequence of this T cell receptor (beta chain) was determined in a study of blood T cell repertoires in COVID-19. Study as a whole: Spain, Italy and the United States supplied samples that represented acute and convalescent COVID-19. PBMCs, B-cell-depleted T cells, or T cells provided the cDNA or gDNA that made up the material.

In the study's own analysis: Researchers report that nucleated cell counts were estimated from reference gene primer amplification. Sequencing was performed with immunoSEQ multiplex PCR; in TCRdb, only in-frame clones are kept and a portion is missing. V and J calls and clone size come straight from that table; D and trimming were deduced from the DNA. This sample carries 100,000 to 150,000 clones, approximately 89% of them seen once, and the ten largest clones take less than 4.5%. V was pared by 3 bases and J by 3 bases, with 11 bases between. Germline CDR1 GTSNPN, CDR2 SVGIG (reference sequence). The CDR3 has 13 residues.

Specimen: peripheral blood. This sequence was found in a woman aged 55-70 years with acute or convalescent COVID-19. This chain connects TRBV30 to TRBJ1-1; a possible D gene is TRBD1 (5 bases). The CDR3: CAWSQGLDTEAFF. The DNA for the CDR3 is TGTGCCTGGAGCCAGGGATTGGACACTGAAGCTTTCTTT.